A single sample gave rise to the 28 T cell receptor beta chains below, sequenced in a study of breast tumors, draining lymph nodes, adjacent tissues. TCRdb re-derived calls from the multiplex PCR reads in MiXCR, one entry per CDR3 protein. Here the sample spans over 100,000 distinct CDR3 sequences, approximately 20% being singletons. The lymph nodes were axillary draining lymph nodes from breast cancer patients. The sample was axillary lymph node tissue. These receptors originate from a female donor with breast cancer. Some clones in this sample may be carry-over from other donors' samples.

This clonotype was counted only a few times. A much more abundant neighbour one base away suggests this may be a read error. The chain recombines TRBV10-3 with TRBJ2-7; D unclear. The CDR3 sequence is 15 residues long. Germline values: CDR1 ENHRY, CDR2 SYGVKD. The CDR3 protein is CATSERSLSSYEQYF. CDR3 sequence (DNA): TGTGCCACCAGTGAGAGAAGCCTCAGCTCCTACGAGCAGTACTTC.

This clonotype has at least ten counts. V usage is TRBV6-5 and J usage is TRBJ1-4; D is possibly TRBD1 (5 bases). V lost 3 bases and J 11 bases, leaving 16 bases between the germline ends. Per germline, CDR1 MNHEY and CDR2 SVGAGI. This CDR3 comprises 14 residues. DNA for the CDR3: TGTGCCAGCAGTTATCAGGGTGACTTTGCTAAACTGTTTTTT. Its protein is CASSYQGDFAKLFF.

The chain is built from TRBV14 and TRBJ2-7; 7 bases agree with TRBD1. Germline V lookup: CDR1 SGHDN, CDR2 FVKESK. CDR3 length: 15 amino acids. The J segment lost 7 bases and the V segment lost 3 bases, leaving 12 bases of the junction unmatched. The CDR3 protein is CASSQNGTDSWEQYF. As DNA, the CDR3 is TGTGCCAGCAGCCAGAACGGGACAGACTCTTGGGAGCAGTACTTC.

As concerns this clonotype: A much larger clone lies a single base off, so this may be a read error. This chain uses TRBV10-2 with TRBJ2-1; 12 bases align to TRBD2. V gave up 4 bases and J gave up 9 bases; unmatched junction bases: 4. The CDR3 consists of 14 residues. Germline V gene lookup returns CDR1 WSHSY and CDR2 SAAADI. In DNA form, the CDR3 reads TGCGCCAGCAGTGGGACTAGCGGGAAGCTTGAGCAGTTCTTC. It yields the protein CASSGTSGKLEQFF.

In the case of this clonotype: A clone one base away is much larger, so this may be a read error. The J gene is TRBJ2-1, the V gene TRBV19; a possible D gene is TRBD1 (7 bases). The germline gives CDR1 LNHDA, CDR2 SQIVND (reference sequence). The CDR3 extends over 13 amino acids. Written as DNA, the CDR3 is TGTGCCAGTAGTATTTCAGGGGGAGGTGAGCAGTCCTTC. It translates to CASSISGGGEQSF.

In regard to this clonotype: A much larger clone lies a single base off, so this may be a read error. The chain recombines TRBV4-2 with TRBJ2-1; no definite D call. The CDR3 extends over 14 amino acids. The germline V gene has CDR1 LGHNA and CDR2 YNFKEQ. The V gene lost 5 bases and the J gene lost 6 bases, with 14 bases spanning the gap. CDR3 sequence: CASSVGYRFNEQFF. CDR3 DNA: TGTGCCAGCAGCGTAGGGTACCGATTCAATGAGCAGTTCTTC.

This clonotype was picked up many times. This rearrangement joins TRBV11-2 to TRBJ2-3; D is unresolved. V lost 3 bases, J lost 1 base, and 5 bases lay in between. Germline V CDR1 and CDR2: SGHAT, FQNNGV. The CDR3 is made up of 13 amino acids. CDR3 amino acids: CASSFTGTDTQYF. As DNA, the CDR3 is TGTGCCAGCAGCTTTACAGGCACAGATACGCAGTATTTT.

This clonotype was detected ten times or more. This rearrangement joins TRBV6-6 to TRBJ2-7; D not certain. The germline CDR1 and CDR2 sequences are MNHNY and SVGAGI (reference sequence). This CDR3 comprises 13 residues. V was pared by 4 bases and J by 1 base, with 8 bases between. CDR3 region: CASSWQESYEQYF. DNA for the CDR3: TGTGCCAGCAGTTGGCAGGAGTCCTACGAGCAGTACTTC.

The table lists this clonotype with many counts. The chain carries TRBV5-4 and TRBJ2-1; 10 bases align to TRBD2. Per the germline V gene, CDR1 is SGHNT and CDR2 is YYREEE (reference sequence). V lost 1 base to trimming and J lost 12 bases; unmatched junction nucleotides: 10. The CDR3 is made up of 15 amino acids. The CDR3, as DNA: TGTGCCAGCAGCTTGAAGAGCGGGAGGGCCGGGCGGCAGTTCTTC. Amino acid sequence: CASSLKSGRAGRQFF.

This clonotype has only one observation. A much larger clone lies one base from this, so it may be a read error. The chain is built from TRBV11-2 and TRBJ2-5; 7 positions agree with TRBD2. Germline CDR1 SGHAT, CDR2 FQNNGV. Trimming cost V 5 bases and J 9 bases; bases outside gene matches: 12. CDR3 length equals 14 residues. CDR3 residues: CASSQTRRREAQYF. In DNA, the CDR3 is TGTGCCAGCAGCCAAACCAGACGTCGGGAGGCCCAGTACTTC.

V is TRBV28 and J is TRBJ2-7, with D tentatively TRBD2 (6 bases). The CDR3 has 15 residues. Germline V lookup: CDR1 MDHEN, CDR2 SYDVKM. Trimming left V 4 bases short and J 4 bases short, with 17 bases between. The CDR3, as DNA: TGTGCCAGCAGTTGGGGATTGGGGAGCGGGTACGAGCAGTACTTC. This codes for CASSWGLGSGYEQYF.

This clonotype was recorded at least ten times. This chain joins TRBV4-1 and TRBJ2-5; 8 bases are shared with TRBD2. The germline V gene has CDR1 MGHRA and CDR2 YSYEKL. V trimming: 1 base; J trimming: 2 bases; junction bases outside the gene matches: 12. This CDR3 contains 18 residues. For the CDR3, the DNA is TGCGCCAGCAGCCAAGGGCCCGTCAGCGGGAGTAGGCAAGAGACCCAGTACTTC. Its translation: CASSQGPVSGSRQETQYF.

This clonotype turned up a few times. This rearrangement joins TRBV30 to TRBJ1-4; tentative D call: TRBD1 (6 bases). Germline assignment: CDR1 GTSNPN and CDR2 SVGIG (reference sequence). The CDR3 runs 12 residues. The V gene lost 4 bases and the J gene lost 12 bases, with 15 bases spanning the gap. The CDR3 region is CAWKGGGVELFF. Here the CDR3 DNA reads TGTGCCTGGAAGGGGGGGGGGGTAGAACTGTTTTTT.

The table lists this clonotype with many counts. The chain couples TRBV24-1 to TRBJ2-2; 12 nucleotides align to TRBD2. CDR1 KGHDR and CDR2 SFDVKD come from the germline V gene. The CDR3 is 17 amino acids. J was trimmed by 6 bases and V by 2 bases; bases with no gene match: 6. Written as DNA, the CDR3 is TGTGCCACCAGTGATTATTCGCCTAGCGGGAGGGCCGGGGAGCTGTTTTTT. It yields the protein CATSDYSPSGRAGELFF.

This clonotype was found a few times. The V gene is TRBV28, the J gene TRBJ2-1; D is possibly TRBD2 (6 bases). V was cut by 8 bases and J by 6 bases, with 20 bases left in between. The CDR3 totals 15 residues. Germline CDR1 MDHEN, CDR2 SYDVKM. DNA of the CDR3: TGTGCCAGCGCTAACGGGGGTGGGGGTTTCAATGAGCAGTTCTTC. Translating gives CASANGGGGFNEQFF.

The chain combines TRBV28 with TRBJ2-3; 8 bases line up with TRBD2. Germline V gives CDR1 MDHEN, CDR2 SYDVKM. The CDR3 totals 17 residues. J was trimmed by 0 bases and V by 5 bases; bases with no gene match: 10. The CDR3 loop reads CASSPLLSGGSTDTQYF. The DNA for the CDR3 is TGTGCCAGCAGTCCACTACTGAGCGGGGGAAGCACAGATACGCAGTATTTT.

This clonotype came up many times. V usage is TRBV12-5 and J usage is TRBJ2-7; the D gene is possibly TRBD2 (6 bases). From germline, CDR1 is LGHNT and CDR2 FRNRAP. This CDR3 has 14 residues. V was trimmed by 6 bases and J by 2 bases, leaving 14 bases between them. The CDR3 DNA reads as TGTGCTAGTGGCCCCTATGGAGGGGCCTACGAGCAGTACTTC. Translation: CASGPYGGAYEQYF.

This clonotype was seen repeatedly, ten times or more. This chain joins TRBV11-2 and TRBJ2-2, with unresolved D. V was pared by 1 base and J by 1 base, with 7 bases between. Germline loops: CDR1 SGHAT, CDR2 FQNNGV. The CDR3 totals 15 residues. The CDR3 nucleotides read TGTGCCAGCAGCTTAGCAGATTTGAACACCGGGGAGCTGTTTTTT. Its translation is CASSLADLNTGELFF.

This clonotype was detected ten times or more. The CDR3 region is CASSPQGNEQYF. The CDR3 region has the DNA TGTGCCAGCTCACCACAGGGAAACGAGCAGTACTTC. The chain has TRBV18 and TRBJ2-7, with D uncertain. CDR3 size: 12 residues. Trimming stripped 1 base from V and 5 bases from J, with 6 bases between. Germline V gives CDR1 KGHSH, CDR2 LQKENI.

Notes on this clonotype: It may be a read error: a sequence one base away is much more abundant. The V call is TRBV5-1, the J call TRBJ1-2; TRBD1 is a possible D gene (6 bases). Germline V gives CDR1 SGHRS, CDR2 YFSETQ. The CDR3 totals 16 residues. V lost 1 base and J lost 4, with 17 bases in between. For the CDR3, the DNA is TGCGCCAGCAGCTTGTTGGCCGCCGGGACACCCTATGGCTACACCTTC. It is translated as CASSLLAAGTPYGYTF.

This clonotype was seen a few times. The chain combines TRBV5-6 with TRBJ1-5; a possible D gene is TRBD1 (5 bases). The V gene lost 0 bases and the J gene lost 5 bases, with 6 bases spanning the gap. The CDR3 is 13 amino acids. Germline assignment: CDR1 SGHDT and CDR2 YYEEEE. The CDR3 spells CASSLGQYQPQHF. CDR3 bases: TGTGCCAGCAGCTTGGGACAGTATCAGCCCCAGCATTTT.

This clonotype has at least ten counts. This sequence joins TRBV7-6 and TRBJ2-3; D unclear. Germline lookup yields CDR1 SGHVS and CDR2 FNYEAQ. V shed 5 bases and J shed 1 base, with 7 bases lying between them. CDR3 size: 13 residues. CDR3 loop: CASSARGTDTQYF. Here the CDR3 DNA reads TGTGCCAGCAGCGCCCGGGGCACAGATACGCAGTATTTT.

Turning to this clonotype: This may come from a read error, since a much larger clone is one base off. The chain joins TRBV10-3 to TRBJ2-3, with 7 bases identical to TRBD1. The CDR3 has 14 residues. Germline CDR1 is ENHRY and CDR2 is SYGVKD. CDR3 sequence (DNA): TGTGCCTTCAGTGACTGGGACAGACCAGATACGCAGTATTTT. Amino acid sequence: CAFSDWDRPDTQYF.

This clonotype has ten or more counts. V and J are TRBV7-8 and TRBJ2-1; 7 bases align to TRBD1. Germline loops: CDR1 SGHVS, CDR2 FQNEAQ. The ends lost 3 bases at V and 8 bases at J; junction bases unmatched: 1. This CDR3 has 12 residues. In nucleotides, the CDR3 is TGTGCCAGCAGCTTCGACAGGGATGAGCAGTTCTTC. Protein product: CASSFDRDEQFF.

The chain uses TRBV6-1 and TRBJ2-2; tentative D call: TRBD1 (5 bases). CDR1 is MNHNS, CDR2 SASEGT, per germline. V was shortened by 6 bases and J by 4 bases, with 24 bases between the two germline ends. CDR3 length: 18 amino acids. The DNA for the CDR3 is TGTGCCAGCAGCCGCCTTGATCTGGCAGGGTCAGGCACCGGGGAGCTGTTTTTT. Protein: CASSRLDLAGSGTGELFF.

A few counts support this clonotype. The CDR3 spells CASSAGLSLAKNIQYF. In DNA form, the CDR3 reads TGTGCCAGCAGCGCAGGACTGAGCCTAGCCAAAAACATTCAGTACTTC. V gene TRBV11-2 combines with J gene TRBJ2-4; D is perhaps TRBD2 (5 bases). This CDR3 has 16 residues. Trimming removed 5 bases at V and 0 bases at J, with 14 bases between. Germline CDR1 is SGHAT and CDR2 is FQNNGV. Filled out from reference TRBV11-2 and TRBJ2-4, the complete variable domain reads EAGVAQSPRYKIIEKRQSVAFWCNPISGHATLYWYQQILGQGPKLLIQFQNNGVVDDSQLPKDRFSAERLKGVDSTLKIQPAKLEDSAVYLCASSAGLSLAKNIQYFGAGTRLSVL.

This clonotype was counted many times. This sequence joins TRBV20-1 and TRBJ2-1, with 10 nucleotides matching TRBD1. The trim removed 5 bases at V and 6 bases at J, leaving 7 bases unmatched. The germline gives CDR1 DFQATT, CDR2 SNEGSKA (reference sequence). CDR3 size: 14 residues. The CDR3 DNA follows: TGCAGTGCTTCAGGACAGGGGGAGATCAATGAGCAGTTCTTC. Translation gives CSASGQGEINEQFF.

In its sample, this clonotype was seen many times. The chain recombines TRBV20-1 with TRBJ2-7, with 11 nucleotides matching TRBD2. Germline loops: CDR1 DFQATT, CDR2 SNEGSKA (reference sequence). Trimming at V came to 6 bases and at J to 1 base, leaving 2 bases not matched to a gene. The CDR3 totals 13 residues. CDR3 region: CSATSGTSYEQYF. CDR3 nucleotide sequence: TGCAGTGCGACTAGCGGGACATCCTACGAGCAGTACTTC.